This TCR beta chain was profiled in a study of Graves' ophthalmopathy and Graves' hyperthyroidism. Study findings and constraints: Among thyroid clonotypes expanded above 0.001 frequency, most also appeared in blood. For separating ophthalmopathy from stable hyperthyroidism, a 13-signature model gave about 90% sensitivity and 75% to 83% specificity.

The CDR3 totals 12 residues. V shed 3 bases and J shed 4 bases, with 10 bases lying between them. Germline CDR1 and CDR2: DFQATT and SNEGSKA (reference sequence). This clonotype has a count of ten or more. What it recognizes is unknown. The TCR beta CDR3 regions underwent amplification from RNA transcripts. First-round RT-PCR relied on HTBI primers, and a second-round multiplex PCR came next. Each CDR3 protein is one row after TCRdb ran MiXCR on the multiplex PCR reads. Counted here are some 410,000 distinct CDR3 sequences, roughly 21% occurring once; the ten biggest clones make up roughly 3%. Ages of hyperthyroidism patients ran from 18 to 65, and their diagnoses were new, under 2 months' duration.

What was sequenced was peripheral blood. The sequence derives from a woman aged 18-29 years with stable Graves' hyperthyroidism. The J gene is TRBJ2-7, the V gene TRBV20-1; possible D gene TRBD1, 5 bases. The CDR3 here is CSASDSLYEQYF. As DNA, the CDR3 is TGCAGTGCTAGTGACAGCCTATACGAGCAGTACTTC.